This T cell receptor beta chain is drawn from a study of early T cells in non-severe SARS-CoV-2 infection. Germline V CDR1 and CDR2: LNHDA, SQIVND (reference sequence). The CDR3 covers 17 residues. Trimming at V came to 6 bases and at J to 3 bases, leaving 6 bases not matched to a gene. Tagging with unique molecular identifiers was applied to individual cDNA molecules. TCRdb re-analysed the 5' RACE reads in MiXCR, keeping a single row per CDR3 protein. The table records more than 35,000 distinct CDR3 sequences, 3% to 4.5% of them present only once. Findings of the study overall: Private and CD4 specificities were missed by VDJdb matching, skewed to anti-spike CD8.

At least ten counts were recorded for this clonotype. Antigen unknown. Sequences were obtained from whole blood. This TCR was recovered from an adult who was a healthcare worker with PCR-confirmed SARS-CoV-2 infection or an uninfected control (not recorded which). The chain uses TRBV19 and TRBJ2-3, with 16 bases aligning to TRBD2. The CDR3 here is CASSLGTSGRATDTQYF. In DNA, the CDR3 is TGTGCCAGTAGCCTCGGGACTAGCGGGAGGGCAACAGATACGCAGTATTTT.